This T cell receptor (beta chain) was captured by sequencing in a study of molecular identifiers for immune sequencing clone quantification. The table lists this clonotype with many counts. The CD8+CD4-CCR7+CD45RA+ phenotype defined the sorted naive CD8 T cells. This CDR3 comprises 14 residues. The trim removed 5 bases at V and 2 bases at J, leaving 6 bases unmatched. Germline CDR1 is DFQATT and CDR2 is SNEGSKA (reference sequence). The use of previously described methods and listed TCR primers produced the bulk TCR libraries. TCRdb redid the calling of the PCR reads with MiXCR, one entry per CDR3 protein. The sample records some 320,000 distinct CDR3 sequences, 20% to 25% being singletons.

The TCR sequence derives from a human donor in good health. Some libraries in this study had Jurkat cell RNA spiked in. This sequence joins TRBV20-1 and TRBJ2-7; 10 positions match TRBD2. Sequencing was carried out using naive CD8+ T cells from blood, with Jurkat cell RNA spiked in. Subset noted: FACS-sorted CD8+CD4-CCR7+CD45RA+ naive T cells. The CDR3 nucleotides are TGCAGTGCTCCCCTCAGCGGGAGGGCCTACGAGCAGTACTTC. This gives the protein CSAPLSGRAYEQYF.